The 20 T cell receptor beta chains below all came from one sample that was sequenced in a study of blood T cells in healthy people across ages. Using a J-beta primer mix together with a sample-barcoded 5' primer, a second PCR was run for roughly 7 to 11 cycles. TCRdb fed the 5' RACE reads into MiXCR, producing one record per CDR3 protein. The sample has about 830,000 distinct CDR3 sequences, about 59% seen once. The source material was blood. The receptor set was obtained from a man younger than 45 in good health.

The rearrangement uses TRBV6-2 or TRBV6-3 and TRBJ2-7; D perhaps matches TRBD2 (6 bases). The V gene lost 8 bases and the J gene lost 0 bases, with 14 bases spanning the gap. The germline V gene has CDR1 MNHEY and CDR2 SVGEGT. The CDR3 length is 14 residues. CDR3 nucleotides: TGTGCCAGCGAAACGGCGGGGTCCTCCTACGAGCAGTACTTC. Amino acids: CASETAGSSYEQYF.

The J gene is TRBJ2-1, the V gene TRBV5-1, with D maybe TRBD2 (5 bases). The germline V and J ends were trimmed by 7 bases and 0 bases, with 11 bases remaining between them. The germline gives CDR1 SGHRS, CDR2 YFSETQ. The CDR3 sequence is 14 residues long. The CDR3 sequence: CASHEGSSYNEQFF. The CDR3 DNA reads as TGCGCCAGCCACGAGGGTAGCTCCTACAATGAGCAGTTCTTC.

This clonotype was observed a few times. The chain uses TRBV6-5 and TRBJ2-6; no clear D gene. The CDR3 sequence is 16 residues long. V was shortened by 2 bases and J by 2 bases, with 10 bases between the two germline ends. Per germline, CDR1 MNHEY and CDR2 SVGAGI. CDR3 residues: CASSYVLLPGANVLTF. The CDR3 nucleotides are TGTGCCAGCAGTTACGTTCTCCTCCCTGGGGCCAACGTCCTGACTTTC.

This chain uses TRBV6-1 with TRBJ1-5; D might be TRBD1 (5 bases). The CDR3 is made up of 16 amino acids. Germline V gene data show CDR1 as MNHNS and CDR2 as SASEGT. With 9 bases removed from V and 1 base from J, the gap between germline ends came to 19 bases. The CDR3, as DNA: TGTGCCAGTATAGGTTCTTCCGGGGCCAGCAATCAGCCCCAGCATTTT. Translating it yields CASIGSSGASNQPQHF.

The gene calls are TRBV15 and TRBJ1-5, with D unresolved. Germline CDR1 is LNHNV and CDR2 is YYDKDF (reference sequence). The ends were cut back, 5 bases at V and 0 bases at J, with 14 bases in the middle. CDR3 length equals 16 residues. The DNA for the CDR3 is TGTGCCACCAGCGGGTTCCAGGTCCTTAGCAATCAGCCCCAGCATTTT. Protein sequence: CATSGFQVLSNQPQHF.

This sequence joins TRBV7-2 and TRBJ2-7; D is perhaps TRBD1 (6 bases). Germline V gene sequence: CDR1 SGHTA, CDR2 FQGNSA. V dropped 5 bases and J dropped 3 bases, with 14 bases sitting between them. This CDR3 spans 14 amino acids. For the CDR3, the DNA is TGTGCCAGCAGCCAAACGGGACAACACTACGAGCAGTACTTC. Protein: CASSQTGQHYEQYF.

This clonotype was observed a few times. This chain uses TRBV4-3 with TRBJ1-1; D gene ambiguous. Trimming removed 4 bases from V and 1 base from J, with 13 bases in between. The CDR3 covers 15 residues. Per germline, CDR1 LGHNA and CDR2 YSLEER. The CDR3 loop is CASSLGIGGNTEAFF. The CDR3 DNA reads TGCGCCAGCAGCCTTGGGATCGGCGGGAACACTGAAGCTTTCTTT.

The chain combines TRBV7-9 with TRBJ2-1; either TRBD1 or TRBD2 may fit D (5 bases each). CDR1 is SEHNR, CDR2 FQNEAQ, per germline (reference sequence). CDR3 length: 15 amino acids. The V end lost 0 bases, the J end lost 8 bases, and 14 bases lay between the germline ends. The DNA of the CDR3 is TGTGCCAGCAGCTTAGCGAGGGGTCCTACAGATGAGCAGTTCTTC. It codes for CASSLARGPTDEQFF.

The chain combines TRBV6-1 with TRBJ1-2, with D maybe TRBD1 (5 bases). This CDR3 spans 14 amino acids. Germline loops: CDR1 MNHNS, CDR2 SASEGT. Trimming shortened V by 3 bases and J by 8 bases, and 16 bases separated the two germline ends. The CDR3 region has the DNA TGTGCCAGCAGTGAGATCCTGACAGTTATCGGCTACACCTTC. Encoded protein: CASSEILTVIGYTF.

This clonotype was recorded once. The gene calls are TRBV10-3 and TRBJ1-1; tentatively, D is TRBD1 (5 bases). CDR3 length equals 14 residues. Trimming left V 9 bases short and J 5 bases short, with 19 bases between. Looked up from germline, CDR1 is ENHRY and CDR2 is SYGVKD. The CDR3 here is CAMGRSWGETEAFF. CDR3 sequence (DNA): TGTGCCATGGGTAGGAGTTGGGGGGAAACTGAAGCTTTCTTT.

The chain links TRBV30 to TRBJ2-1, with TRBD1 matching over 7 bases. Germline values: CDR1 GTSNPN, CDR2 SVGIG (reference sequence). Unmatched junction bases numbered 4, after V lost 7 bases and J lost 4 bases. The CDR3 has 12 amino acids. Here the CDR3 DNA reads TGTGCCTTCAGGGGGTATTACAATGAGCAGTTCTTC. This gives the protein CAFRGYYNEQFF.

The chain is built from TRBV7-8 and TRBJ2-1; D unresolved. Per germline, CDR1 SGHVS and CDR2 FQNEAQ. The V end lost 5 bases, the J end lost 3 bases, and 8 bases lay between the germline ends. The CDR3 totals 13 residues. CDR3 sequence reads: CASSPPNYNEQFF. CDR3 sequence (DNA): TGTGCCAGCAGCCCGCCCAACTACAATGAGCAGTTCTTC. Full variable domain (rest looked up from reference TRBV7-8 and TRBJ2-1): GAGVSQSPRYKVAKRGQDVALRCDPISGHVSLFWYQQALGQGPEFLTYFQNEAQLDKSGLPSDRFFAERPEGSVSTLKIQRTQQEDSAVYLCASSPPNYNEQFFGPGTRLTVL.

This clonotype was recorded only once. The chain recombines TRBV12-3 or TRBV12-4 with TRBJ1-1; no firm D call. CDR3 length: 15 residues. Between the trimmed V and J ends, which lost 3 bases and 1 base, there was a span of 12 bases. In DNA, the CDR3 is TGTGCCAGCAGTTTTAGCGGGTACACGAACACTGAAGCTTTCTTT. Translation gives CASSFSGYTNTEAFF.

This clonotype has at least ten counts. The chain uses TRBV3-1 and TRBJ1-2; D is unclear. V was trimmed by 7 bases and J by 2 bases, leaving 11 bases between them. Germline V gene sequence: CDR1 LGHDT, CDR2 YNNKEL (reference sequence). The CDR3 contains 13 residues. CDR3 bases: TGTGCCAGCAAAGATTGGCAGAACTATGGCTACACCTTC. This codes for CASKDWQNYGYTF.

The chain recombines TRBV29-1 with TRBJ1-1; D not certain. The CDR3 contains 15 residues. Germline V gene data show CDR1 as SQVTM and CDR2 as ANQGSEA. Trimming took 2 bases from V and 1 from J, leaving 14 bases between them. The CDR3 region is CSVETRQAANTEAFF. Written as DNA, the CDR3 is TGCAGCGTTGAAACACGGCAGGCCGCGAACACTGAAGCTTTCTTT.

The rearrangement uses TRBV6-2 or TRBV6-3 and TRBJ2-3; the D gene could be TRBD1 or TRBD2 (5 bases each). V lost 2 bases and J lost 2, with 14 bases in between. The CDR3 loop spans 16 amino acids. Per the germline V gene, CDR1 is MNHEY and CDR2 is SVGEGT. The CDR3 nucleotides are TGTGCCAGCAGTTACACTGGGACCCCCTCCACAGATACGCAGTATTTT. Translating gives CASSYTGTPSTDTQYF.

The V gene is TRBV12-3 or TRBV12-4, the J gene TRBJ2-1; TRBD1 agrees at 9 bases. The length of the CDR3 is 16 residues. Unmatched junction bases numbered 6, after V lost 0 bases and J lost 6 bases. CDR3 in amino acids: CASSLAIGTGSNEQFF. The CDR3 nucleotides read TGTGCCAGCAGTTTAGCGATCGGGACAGGGAGCAATGAGCAGTTCTTC.

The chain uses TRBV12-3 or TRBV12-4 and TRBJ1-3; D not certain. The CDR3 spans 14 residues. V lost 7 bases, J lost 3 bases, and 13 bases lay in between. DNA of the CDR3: TGTGCCAGCACCCTACTAGGGTTTGGAAACACCATATATTTT. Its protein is CASTLLGFGNTIYF.

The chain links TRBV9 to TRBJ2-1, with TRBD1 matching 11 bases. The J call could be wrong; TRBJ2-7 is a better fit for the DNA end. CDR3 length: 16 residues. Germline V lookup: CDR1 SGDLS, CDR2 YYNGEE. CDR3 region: CASSVTGQGANYEQYF. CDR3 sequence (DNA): TGTGCCAGCAGCGTAACCGGACAGGGGGCGAACTACGAGCAGTACTTC.

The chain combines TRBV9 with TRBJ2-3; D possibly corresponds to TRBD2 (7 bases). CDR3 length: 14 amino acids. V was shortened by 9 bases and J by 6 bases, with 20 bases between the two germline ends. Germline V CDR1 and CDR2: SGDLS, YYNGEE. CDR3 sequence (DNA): TGTGCCACCTCTACTGAGGGGGGGCATGATACGCAGTATTTT. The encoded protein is CATSTEGGHDTQYF.